This entry describes one T cell receptor (beta chain). Its antigen specificity is not known. No base-level quality is on record; no much larger clone is a single base apart. This specimen belongs to a study of Ad26.COV2.S vaccination and SARS-CoV-2 variants (dated by TCRdb to the early 2020s). About the study as a whole: Donors in the vaccine arm were drawn from COV1001, a multicentre, randomized, double-blind, placebo-controlled phase I-IIa trial testing Ad26.COV2.S in healthy adults. TCRbeta repertoire sequencing was used to assess the specificity and breadth of SARS-CoV-2-reactive T cell receptors after Ad26.COV2.S vaccination. Dosing of Ad26.COV2.S was intramuscular, at either 5x10^10 or 1x10^11 viral particles, delivered as one shot or as two shots spaced 56 days apart. Blinding of investigators to trial group allocation was maintained during experiments and outcome assessment. Trial participants were randomized into five groups of five: low-dose or high-dose Ad26.COV2.S given once or twice, or placebo on both occasions. A total of 32 samples were included in the TCR-sequenced set, comprising approximately 20 Ad26.COV2.S vaccine recipients, 5 placebo recipients and 8 SARS-CoV-2 convalescent individuals.

The immunoSEQ Assay was used to sequence TCRbeta CDR3 regions. After extraction, genomic DNA underwent amplification by bias-controlled multiplex PCR, followed by high-throughput sequencing. Turning to the authors' computational methods: To quantify the absolute abundance of each unique TCRbeta CDR3 region, sequences were collapsed and filtered. T cell fraction was estimated by normalizing TCRbeta template counts to usable DNA, which was measured by amplifying reference genes present in all nucleated cells. Repertoire TCRs were annotated as SARS-CoV-2-specific by exact matching of V gene, CDR3 amino acid sequence and J gene to a known reactive TCR set. The reference SARS-CoV-2 TCR set came from MIRA and was filtered for enrichment in COVID-19-positive ImmuneCODE repertoires, removing public or cross-reactive TCRs. Using the MIRA antigens, annotated TCRs were further analysed by specific ORF or by position within an ORF. Breadth was defined as annotated unique rearrangements over total unique productive rearrangements; depth was the summed frequency of those rearrangements. Two-sided Wilcoxon rank-sum tests were used to compare TCR breadth between groups. Held by TCRdb, this immuneACCESS table contains in-frame sequences only and omits some clones. Under half of the omission traces to an unresolved V gene where checked; the cause of the rest is unknown. Clone size and V and J calls were adopted from that table, with D and trimming inferred from the DNA. The sample table lists more than 300,000 clones, approximately 86% of them with a count of one. Over 8.5% of the sample is taken by the ten largest.

The investigation overall reported the following: The study was not powered to compare responses between vaccine doses or regimens. Ad26.COV2.S recipients had higher spike-specific TCR breadth than placebo recipients (P = 0.0014). Non-spike TCR breadth was comparable between vaccine and placebo recipients, consistent with the vaccine containing only spike. The authors noted that the TCR breadth and depth analyses may have underestimated total T cell responses. Substantial breadth of spike-specific CD8+ and CD4+ T cell responses was reported after vaccination.

The sample's treatment or condition label is to be understood as: 15 to 20 received Ad26.COV2.S at low or high dose, single or two shots; about 5 received placebo; per-sample allocation not given. For vaccine and placebo recipients, the sequenced repertoires came from samples collected on day 63 after the first injection. Cohort 1b enrolled roughly 25 adults aged 18-55 years at a single site in Boston, USA, between 29 July and 7 August 2020. Ad26.COV2.S was a replication-incompetent adenovirus type 26 vector expressing a prefusion-stabilized SARS-CoV-2 spike protein from the original Wuhan strain. The sequence came from a person between 18 and 65 years old who received the Ad26.COV2.S COVID-19 vaccine or a placebo. The source material was peripheral blood, sampled in a trial of Ad26.COV2.S vaccine versus placebo.

This receptor has the CDR3 CASSLGSSGRAGSEQYF. The DNA sequence reads TGCGCCAGCAGCTTGGGAAGTAGCGGGAGGGCCGGGAGTGAGCAGTACTTC. Recombination joined TRBV5-1 with TRBJ2-7, with 11 bases aligning to TRBD2. CDR1 and CDR2 (SGHRS, YFSETQ) derive from the germline V gene. There are 17 amino acids in the CDR3, from cysteine to phenylalanine inclusive. The only DNA kept is the CDR3, 51 bases in frame from the first base. The germline V and J ends show losses of 0 bases and 7 bases respectively, and no gene match explains 12 bases of the junction. The variable domain in full, with residues beyond the CDR3 obtained from the reference TRBV5-1 and TRBJ2-7 genes, is KAGVTQTPRYLIKTRGQQVTLSCSPISGHRSVSWYQQTPGQGLQFLFEYFSETQRNKGNFPGRFSGRQFSNSRSEMNVSTLELGDSALYLCASSLGSSGRAGSEQYFGPGTRLTVT.